This T cell receptor (beta chain) is from a study of Graves' ophthalmopathy and Graves' hyperthyroidism. This clonotype showed up many times. For repertoire sequencing, the TCR beta CDR3 regions were amplified from RNA transcripts. An initial RT-PCR round employing HTBI primers preceded a second-round multiplex PCR. TCRdb re-derived calls from the multiplex PCR reads in MiXCR, one entry per CDR3 protein. The sample yields about 640,000 distinct CDR3 sequences, roughly two fifths seen once. Material: peripheral blood. This receptor was identified in an adult man with Graves' ophthalmopathy.

The chain's CDR3 is CSALPGPQETQYF. Written as DNA, the CDR3 is TGCAGTGCTCTTCCGGGACCCCAAGAGACCCAGTACTTC. The chain couples TRBV20-1 to TRBJ2-5; D possibly uses TRBD1 or TRBD2 (5 bases each). Germline lookup yields CDR1 DFQATT and CDR2 SNEGSKA (reference sequence). The CDR3 loop spans 13 amino acids. The germline V and J ends were trimmed by 5 bases and 1 base, with 11 bases remaining between them.